This TCR beta chain appears in the sequencing data of a study of blood T cell repertoires in COVID-19. Study-level background: The origin of the acute and convalescent COVID-19 samples was the United States, Italy and Spain. The analysed material was cDNA or gDNA that came from T cells, B-cell-depleted T cells, or PBMCs.

In the original analysis: Amplification with reference gene primers provided the estimates of nucleated cell counts. The method was immunoSEQ multiplex PCR; TCRdb's version includes in-frame clones alone and lacks a portion of them. That table gives V, J and clone size, and the DNA gave D and trimming. The sample contains about 11,000 clones, less than 85% of which appear only once. Germline V gene data show CDR1 as SEHNR and CDR2 as FQNEAQ (reference sequence). The CDR3 runs to 17 residues. V shed 5 bases and J shed 0 bases, with 19 bases lying between them. The sequenced sample was peripheral blood. V gene TRBV7-9 combines with J gene TRBJ2-5; D is possibly TRBD2 (6 bases). The origin of this receptor is a human donor in a cohort sampled during active COVID-19. The CDR3 DNA is TGTGCCAGCAGCCAGGTGGGGGGAGGCCAGTACCAAGAGACCCAGTACTTC. Translation: CASSQVGGGQYQETQYF.